This T cell receptor (beta chain) was sequenced for a study of cytomegalovirus exposure and HLA in healthy donors. Points from the study as a whole: The authors later found TCR association rates varying by HLA locus, with DRB1 most and HLA-C fewest. Sequencing likely generated an artifact that appeared as a cluster of highly shared sequence variants. Cytomegalovirus-associated status was assigned to approximately 160 TCR beta chains.

CDR1 and CDR2 (germline): SGHRS, YFSETQ. The CDR3 consists of 16 residues. The V and J ends lost 0 bases and 1 base, in that order; junction bases with no gene match: 4. The PCR used 60 Vbeta and 13 Jbeta primers. Profiling relied on immunoSEQ multiplex PCR, and the TCRdb table lists in-frame clones only, not all of them. The table has some 160,000 clones, 81% seen once. A note on this clone: Its antigen is currently unknown.

V is TRBV5-1 and J is TRBJ1-2; 9 positions match TRBD1. The sequence came from a man aged 45 to 65 in good health and CMV-seropositive. Sequencing was done on a sample of PBMCs. Here the CDR3 reads CASSLGPGQGNYGYTF. The CDR3 nucleotides are TGCGCCAGCAGCTTGGGCCCGGGACAGGGTAACTATGGCTACACCTTC.